A selection of T cell receptor beta chains follows, all from one sample in a study of OX40 agonist ivuxolimab in advanced cancers. Libraries were prepared by immunoSEQ multiplex PCR; TCRdb keeps only in-frame clonotypes and omits some of them. Of 60,000 to 70,000 clones in the sample, around 90% were seen once. The sample consisted of CD4+ or CD8+ T cells sorted from blood, taken in a trial of the OX40 agonist ivuxolimab. The receptors were sampled from an adult with an advanced solid tumor such as melanoma, head and neck, liver or kidney cancer. Each CDR3 is given with its conserved first and last residue. The D gene is left open where the match is weak. Clone size is shown for a subset of rows, as once, few, many or a class of expanded clone.

clone_size	v_call	j_call	d_call	cdr3_nt	cdr3_aa
NA	TRBV7-2	TRBJ1-1	TRBD1	TGTGCCAGCAGCTTAGGCCCACAGGGGGCGGAAACTGAAGCTTTCTTT	CASSLGPQGAETEAFF
NA	TRBV6-1	TRBJ2-3	NA	TGTGCCAGCAGTGGTCCCACAGATACGCAGTATTTT	CASSGPTDTQYF
NA	TRBV9	TRBJ2-3	TRBD2	TGTGCCAGCAGCGTAGCGGGGCGGGGGGGCCAAGATACGCAGTATTTT	CASSVAGRGGQDTQYF
few	TRBV6-6	TRBJ1-1	NA	TGTGCCAGCAGTTACTCCCAGAGAAGAACCGCTGAAGCTTTCTTT	CASSYSQRRTAEAFF
NA	TRBV5-4	TRBJ1-2	TRBD1	TGTGCCAGCAGCTTGGACCAGGGGGCTGGTGGCTACACCTTC	CASSLDQGAGGYTF
NA	TRBV7-9	TRBJ1-5	NA	TGTGCCAGCAGCTCTGGATTGGGAAATAGCAATCAGCCCCAGCATTTT	CASSSGLGNSNQPQHF
NA	TRBV7-7	TRBJ2-7	NA	TGTGCCAGCAGCTTAGCGGGTTCCTACGAGCAGTACTTC	CASSLAGSYEQYF
NA	TRBV13	TRBJ2-5	NA	TGTGCCAGCAGCTTCGGAAGGGGCCAAGAGACCCAGTACTTC	CASSFGRGQETQYF
NA	TRBV15	TRBJ1-1	NA	TGTGCCACCAGCAGAGATCTGGGGCGGACTGAAGCTTTCTTT	CATSRDLGRTEAFF
NA	TRBV14	TRBJ2-2	TRBD2	TGTGCCAGCAGCCAAGATTCTCGGCTAGCGGGAGATCCCGGGGAGCTGTTTTTT	CASSQDSRLAGDPGELFF
once	TRBV7-9	TRBJ1-1	NA	TGTGCCAGCAGCCAAAGACAGGTGGAAGGGGTTAAAGCTTTCTTT	CASSQRQVEGVKAFF
NA	TRBV5-1	TRBJ2-7	TRBD2	TGCGCCAGCGCGGGGGGCAGGGGTCCCTACGAGCAGTACTTC	CASAGGRGPYEQYF
NA	TRBV2	TRBJ1-6	NA	TGTGCCAGCGGCGACCTTAATTCACCCCTCCACTTT	CASGDLNSPLHF
NA	TRBV28	TRBJ1-1	NA	TGTGCCGGCAGCCCCGGGACATTCGTTGAAGCTTTCTTT	CAGSPGTFVEAFF
NA	TRBV5-1	TRBJ2-5	NA	TGCGCCAGCAGCCAATCCCAAGAGACCCAGTACTTC	CASSQSQETQYF
NA	TRBV2	TRBJ1-3	NA	TGTGCCAAGTCCGGGGGATCTGGAAACACCATATATTTT	CAKSGGSGNTIYF
NA	TRBV2	TRBJ2-5	NA	TGTGCCAGCCGTCCTGGCCCCGGCGGGCAGTACTTC	CASRPGPGGQYF
NA	TRBV5-1	TRBJ2-5	TRBD2	TGCGCCAGCAGCCGGACTAGCGGGAGTGAGACCCAGTACTTC	CASSRTSGSETQYF
NA	TRBV29-1	TRBJ2-7	TRBD2	TGCAGCGTCTTAGCGGGTAACGAGCAGTACTTC	CSVLAGNEQYF
NA	TRBV19	TRBJ1-4	NA	TGTGCCAGTAGTATAGGTACAGGACCCGAAAAACTGTTTTTT	CASSIGTGPEKLFF
NA	TRBV11-2	TRBJ2-1	TRBD1	TGTGCCAGCAGCGAGGGACAGGGCATATACAATGAGCAGTTCTTC	CASSEGQGIYNEQFF
NA	TRBV18	TRBJ1-3	TRBD1	TGTGCCAGCTCACCACCGACAGGGGTAGGAAACACCATATATTTT	CASSPPTGVGNTIYF
NA	TRBV11-2	TRBJ2-1	NA	TGTGCCAGCAGCACCCCGGATGGGGGGTCCTCCTACAATGAGCAGTTCTTC	CASSTPDGGSSYNEQFF
few	TRBV19	TRBJ2-1	NA	TGTGCCAGTAGTATAAGATCGTCGATGGAGCAGTTCTTC	CASSIRSSMEQFF
NA	TRBV2	TRBJ1-5	NA	TGTGCCAGCACCGGGACCGGGACAAATAATCAGCCCCAGCATTTT	CASTGTGTNNQPQHF
NA	TRBV29-1	TRBJ2-3	TRBD2	TGCAGCGTTTTCACTAGCGGGAGTCTTTCAGATACGCAGTATTTT	CSVFTSGSLSDTQYF
NA	TRBV28	TRBJ2-7	TRBD1	TGTGCCAGCAGGCGCGACAGGGCCCTGCGGGAGCAGTACTTC	CASRRDRALREQYF
NA	TRBV9	TRBJ2-3	NA	TGTGCCAGCACCCAGACTGGAACAGATACGCAGTATTTT	CASTQTGTDTQYF
NA	TRBV5-4	TRBJ2-6	NA	TGTGCCAGCAGCGGCGGACTGAGCTCTGGGGCCAACGTCCTGACTTTC	CASSGGLSSGANVLTF
NA	TRBV18	TRBJ1-1	NA	TGTGCCAGCTCAAGCGACCTCGCCTCCTCAGCTTTCTTT	CASSSDLASSAFF
NA	TRBV27	TRBJ2-7	TRBD2	TGTGCCAGCAGTTTATGGGCTAGCGGGGGATACGAGCAGTACTTC	CASSLWASGGYEQYF
NA	TRBV5-1	TRBJ2-1	TRBD2	TGCGCCAGCAGCTTGTTGACTAGCGGGGGGAATGGTGAGCAGTTCTTC	CASSLLTSGGNGEQFF
NA	TRBV19	TRBJ2-1	TRBD1	TGTGCCAGTAGTCTCCGACAGGGACCCTACAATGAGCAGTTCTTC	CASSLRQGPYNEQFF
NA	TRBV5-1	TRBJ1-3	NA	TGCGCCAGCAGCCCCAGGGACGTCCGCTCTGGAAACACCATATATTTT	CASSPRDVRSGNTIYF
few	TRBV6-5	TRBJ1-6	NA	TGTGCCAGCGGGCGGGGGAGGAATTCACCCCTCCACTTT	CASGRGRNSPLHF
NA	TRBV6-1	TRBJ1-4	NA	TGTGCCAGCAGGGAGGAGGGAGTCGCTAATGAAAAACTGTTTTTT	CASREEGVANEKLFF
NA	TRBV5-6	TRBJ1-4	TRBD1	TGTGCCAGCAGCTTGGTGGGGACAGATAATGAAAAACTGTTTTTT	CASSLVGTDNEKLFF